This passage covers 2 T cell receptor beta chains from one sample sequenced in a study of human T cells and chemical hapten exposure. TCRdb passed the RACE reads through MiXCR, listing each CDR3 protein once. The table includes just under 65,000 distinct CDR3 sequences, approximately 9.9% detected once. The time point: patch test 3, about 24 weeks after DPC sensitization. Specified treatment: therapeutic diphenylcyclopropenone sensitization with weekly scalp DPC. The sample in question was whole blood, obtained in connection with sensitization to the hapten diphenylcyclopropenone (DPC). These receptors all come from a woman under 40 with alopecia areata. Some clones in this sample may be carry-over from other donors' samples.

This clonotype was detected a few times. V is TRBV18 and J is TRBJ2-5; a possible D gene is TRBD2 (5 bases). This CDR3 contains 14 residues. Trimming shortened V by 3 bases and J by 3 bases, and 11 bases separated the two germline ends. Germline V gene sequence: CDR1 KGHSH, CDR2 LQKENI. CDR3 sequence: CASSPLGREETQYF. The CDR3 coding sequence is TGTGCCAGCTCACCCCTAGGGCGGGAAGAGACCCAGTACTTC. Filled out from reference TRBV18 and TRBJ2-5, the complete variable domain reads NAGVMQNPRHLVRRRGQEARLRCSPMKGHSHVYWYRQLPEEGLKFMVYLQKENIIDESGMPKERFSAEFPKEGPSILRIQQVVRGDSAAYFCASSPLGREETQYFGPGTRLLVL.

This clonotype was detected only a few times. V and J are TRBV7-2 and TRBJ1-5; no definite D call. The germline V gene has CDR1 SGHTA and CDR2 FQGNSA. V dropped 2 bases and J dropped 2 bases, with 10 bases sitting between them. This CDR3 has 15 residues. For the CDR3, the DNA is TGTGCCAGCAGCTTATTTCCCCAGGGCAATCAGCCCCAGCATTTT. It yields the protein CASSLFPQGNQPQHF.